This T cell receptor beta chain was identified in a study of cytomegalovirus exposure and HLA in healthy donors. V was clipped by 7 bases and J by 2 bases; unmatched bases: 3. This CDR3 contains 14 residues. In germline, CDR1 is LNHDA, CDR2 SQIVND (reference sequence). Some clones are missing from TCRdb's copy, which holds only in-frame ones; the method was immunoSEQ multiplex PCR. The profile shows hundreds of thousands of clones, 70% to 90% of them singletons. V usage is TRBV19 and J usage is TRBJ2-1; TRBD1 aligns across 9 bases. The sequencing input was PBMCs. The clonotype was recovered from a woman between 18 and 29 years old in good health and CMV-seronegative. The CDR3 sequence: CASKRDRAYNEQFF. CDR3 DNA: TGTGCCAGTAAACGGGACAGGGCCTACAATGAGCAGTTCTTC.